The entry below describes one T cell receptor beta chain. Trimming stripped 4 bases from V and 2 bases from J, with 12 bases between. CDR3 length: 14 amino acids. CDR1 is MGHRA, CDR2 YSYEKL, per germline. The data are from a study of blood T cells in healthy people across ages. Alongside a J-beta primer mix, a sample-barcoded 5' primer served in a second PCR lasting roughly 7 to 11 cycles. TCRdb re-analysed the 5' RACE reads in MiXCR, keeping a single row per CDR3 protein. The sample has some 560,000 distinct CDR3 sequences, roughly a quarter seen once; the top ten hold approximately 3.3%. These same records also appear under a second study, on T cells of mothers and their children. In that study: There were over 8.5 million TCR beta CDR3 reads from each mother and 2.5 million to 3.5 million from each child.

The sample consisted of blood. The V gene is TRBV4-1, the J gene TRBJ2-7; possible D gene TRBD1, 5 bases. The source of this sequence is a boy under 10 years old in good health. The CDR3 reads CASSRVGQTYEQYF. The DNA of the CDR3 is TGCGCCAGCAGCCGAGTTGGACAAACCTACGAGCAGTACTTC.